This T cell receptor beta chain was retrieved from a study of T-cell reconstitution after alpha-beta-depleted transplantation in children. Overall study results and limits: Several hundred expanded graft clones reportedly supplied alpha-beta T cells about two months after transplant. T-cell counts and diversity at one year post-transplant came mainly from newly produced T cells.

This CDR3 has 14 residues. Germline CDR1 reads MGHRA; CDR2 reads YSYEKL. Trimming shortened V by 2 bases and J by 11 bases, and 17 bases separated the two germline ends. Remarks on this clonotype: Antigen: not known.

Preparation of the TCRbeta library was carried out with unique molecular identifiers. From the PCR reads, TCRdb called clonotypes with MiXCR, one entry per CDR3 protein. This table holds fewer than 500,000 distinct CDR3 sequences, roughly two fifths found once. The source was PBMCs, collected before TCRalphabeta/CD19-depleted stem cell transplant. The clonotype comes from a girl aged 2 to 9 with aplastic anemia, due to receive a stem cell transplant. The rearrangement links TRBV4-1 to TRBJ2-3; a possible D gene is TRBD2 (6 bases). The CDR3: CASSQSNGGIGQYF. As DNA, the CDR3 is TGCGCCAGCAGCCAATCAAACGGAGGGATCGGGCAGTATTTT.